The 11 T cell receptor beta chains reported below all come from one sample, sequenced in a study of beta chain features in type 1 diabetes. Study-wide points: Shortening that was moderate but significant affected the TCRB CDR3s of Type 1 diabetes patients in all four CD4+ subsets.

The study reverse transcribed the entire isolated RNA, so it sequenced expressed TCRB transcripts. Libraries were prepared by immunoSEQ multiplex PCR; TCRdb keeps only in-frame clonotypes and omits some of them. The sample shows around 340,000 clones, approximately 9.7% of them seen only once. No antigen has been assigned to these receptors. Material: central memory CD4+ T cells from blood. The receptors originated from a man aged 25 to 40 with type 1 diabetes.

CDR3 in amino acids: CAIRPGQGALDSPLHF. In DNA, the CDR3 is TGTGCCATCAGACCGGGACAGGGGGCATTGGATTCACCCCTCCACTTT. The chain joins TRBV10-3 to TRBJ1-6; 12 nucleotides line up with TRBD1. CDR3 length: 16 amino acids. V lost 6 bases to trimming and J lost 8 bases; unmatched junction nucleotides: 8. The germline CDR1 and CDR2 sequences are ENHRY and SYGVKD.

V gene TRBV10-1 combines with J gene TRBJ2-5, with 11 bases fitting TRBD2. CDR1 is WNHNN and CDR2 is SYGVQD in the germline V gene (reference sequence). This CDR3 comprises 15 residues. V lost 2 bases, J lost 2 bases, and 1 base stayed unmatched. The CDR3 spells CASSEPSGGQETQYF. As DNA, the CDR3 is TGCGCCAGCAGTGAGCCTAGCGGGGGGCAAGAGACCCAGTACTTC.

This rearrangement joins TRBV4-3 to TRBJ2-2; D gene unclear. The V end lost 2 bases, the J end lost 3 bases, and 16 bases lay between the germline ends. There are 17 residues in the CDR3. CDR1 and CDR2 from the germline V gene are LGHNA and YSLEER. DNA for the CDR3: TGCGCCAGCAGCCAATATCTCCCGACTGATTACACCGGGGAGCTGTTTTTT. Translating gives CASSQYLPTDYTGELFF.

This clone has just a few counts. The chain combines TRBV9 with TRBJ1-4, with TRBD1 matching 8 bases. This CDR3 region has 18 residues. From germline, CDR1 is SGDLS and CDR2 YYNGEE. J gave up 0 bases and V 4 bases, and 11 bases lay outside the gene matches. CDR3 sequence: CASSSGTGGPATNEKLFF. As DNA, the CDR3 is TGTGCCAGCAGCTCAGGAACAGGGGGACCGGCAACTAATGAAAAACTGTTTTTT.

This rearrangement joins TRBV7-2 to TRBJ1-6; the D is unclear. Germline CDR1 and CDR2: SGHTA and FQGNSA. V was shortened by 7 bases and J by 10 bases, with 8 bases between the two germline ends. The CDR3 is 11 amino acids. DNA of the CDR3: TGTGCCAGCACGAGCGGATCACCCCTCCACTTT. Translation gives CASTSGSPLHF.

J is TRBJ2-3 and V is TRBV2; D is uncertain. Germline CDR1 SNHLY, CDR2 FYNNEI. The CDR3 is 13 residues long. With 8 bases removed from V and 1 base from J, the gap between germline ends came to 10 bases. The CDR3 spells CASGVPGTDTQYF. The CDR3 region has the DNA TGTGCCAGCGGAGTTCCTGGCACAGATACGCAGTATTTT.

This clone appeared a few times. The V call is TRBV6-1, the J call TRBJ2-4, with D unresolved. CDR3 size: 14 residues. Germline assignment: CDR1 MNHNS and CDR2 SASEGT. Trimming stripped 3 bases from V and 0 bases from J, with 6 bases between. CDR3 nucleotide sequence: TGTGCCAGCAGTGAGGTAGAAGCCAAAAACATTCAGTACTTC. Translated, it gives CASSEVEAKNIQYF.

There are many counts of this clone. J is TRBJ2-3 and V is TRBV2; 15 bases match TRBD2. Per germline, CDR1 SNHLY and CDR2 FYNNEI. The CDR3 loop spans 16 amino acids. The J segment lost 2 bases and the V segment lost 8 bases, leaving 5 bases of the junction unmatched. In nucleotides, the CDR3 is TGTGCCAGCGGACTAGCGGGGGGGCGGGACACAGATACGCAGTATTTT. Protein: CASGLAGGRDTDTQYF. The complete variable domain, with remaining parts taken from reference TRBV2 and TRBJ2-3, reads EPEVTQTPSHQVTQMGQEVILRCVPISNHLYFYWYRQILGQKVEFLVSFYNNEISEKSEIFDDQFSVERPDGSNFTLKIRSTKLEDSAMYFCASGLAGGRDTDTQYFGPGTRLTVL.

V is TRBV6-6 and J is TRBJ2-7; 8 bases match TRBD1. V lost 2 bases, J lost 3 bases, and 3 bases stayed unmatched. This CDR3 contains 14 residues. Germline V CDR1 and CDR2: MNHNY, SVGAGI (reference sequence). The CDR3, as DNA: TGTGCCAGCAGTTACATCAGGGGGCTCTACGAGCAGTACTTC. Protein: CASSYIRGLYEQYF.

The rearrangement links TRBV9 to TRBJ2-3, with 8 bases lining up with TRBD2. The CDR3 is 15 residues long. Trimming cost V 3 bases and J 4 bases; bases outside gene matches: 7. The V gene's germline CDR1 is SGDLS and CDR2 YYNGEE. CDR3 region: CASSAGGAYADTQYF. The CDR3 coding sequence is TGTGCCAGCAGCGCCGGGGGGGCTTACGCAGATACGCAGTATTTT.

This chain links TRBV9 with TRBJ1-2, with D uncertain. V lost 2 bases and J lost 8, with 1 base in between. Germline lookup yields CDR1 SGDLS and CDR2 YYNGEE. The CDR3 has 9 residues. The CDR3 loop reads CASSVGYTF. CDR3 sequence (DNA): TGTGCCAGCAGCGTGGGCTACACCTTC.